The rows below give T cell receptor beta chains drawn from one sample of a study of cytomegalovirus exposure and HLA in healthy donors. Sequencing was performed with immunoSEQ multiplex PCR; in TCRdb, only in-frame clones are kept and a portion is missing. The sample's table shows under 200,000 clones. Specimen: PBMCs. The receptors were gathered from a man between 25 and 39 years old in good health and CMV-seronegative. Each CDR3 is given without its conserved first and last residue. The order of the fields is V gene, D gene, J gene, CDR3 protein. D genes are given only for firm matches.

v_gene: TRBV14; d_gene: NA; j_gene: TRBJ1-2; CDR3aa: ASSQDVWGNYGYT
v_gene: TRBV28; d_gene: TRBD1; j_gene: TRBJ2-2; CDR3aa: ASSSDRAGELF
v_gene: TRBV19; d_gene: TRBD2; j_gene: TRBJ2-1; CDR3aa: ASSARTSQSYNEQF
v_gene: TRBV7-9; d_gene: TRBD2; j_gene: TRBJ2-5; CDR3aa: ASSPPTSGSPREQY
v_gene: TRBV19; d_gene: TRBD1; j_gene: TRBJ1-1; CDR3aa: ASSTRDSPTEAF
v_gene: TRBV6-5; d_gene: TRBD1; j_gene: TRBJ1-4; CDR3aa: ASTNQGAVNEKLF
v_gene: TRBV10-3; d_gene: TRBD2; j_gene: TRBJ2-1; CDR3aa: AIRESLGLAGRSSYNEQF
v_gene: TRBV27; d_gene: NA; j_gene: TRBJ2-6; CDR3aa: ASSSTGTSGANVLT
v_gene: TRBV18; d_gene: TRBD1; j_gene: TRBJ2-2; CDR3aa: ASSGTVVTTNTGELF
v_gene: TRBV11-2; d_gene: TRBD2; j_gene: TRBJ2-1; CDR3aa: ASSSLGSGRYNEQF
v_gene: TRBV11-3; d_gene: NA; j_gene: TRBJ1-1; CDR3aa: ASSSRRGKNTEAF
v_gene: TRBV5-1; d_gene: TRBD1; j_gene: TRBJ2-2; CDR3aa: ASSLQGAGTGELF
v_gene: TRBV6-6; d_gene: TRBD1; j_gene: TRBJ1-5; CDR3aa: ASSYQGDNQPQH
v_gene: TRBV7-2; d_gene: NA; j_gene: TRBJ2-1; CDR3aa: ASSPSGFEAYNEQF
v_gene: TRBV4-2; d_gene: TRBD1; j_gene: TRBJ1-1; CDR3aa: ASSQVAGGNMNTEAF
v_gene: TRBV10-2; d_gene: TRBD1; j_gene: TRBJ1-5; CDR3aa: ASSDRVDQPQH
v_gene: TRBV27; d_gene: NA; j_gene: TRBJ2-7; CDR3aa: ASSSTGLTYEQY
v_gene: TRBV5-4; d_gene: TRBD1; j_gene: TRBJ2-7; CDR3aa: ASFFRGTYEQY
v_gene: TRBV7-6; d_gene: TRBD2; j_gene: TRBJ2-3; CDR3aa: ASSSGLAGGLGTQY
v_gene: TRBV6-6; d_gene: NA; j_gene: TRBJ2-7; CDR3aa: ASTWGGSYEQY
v_gene: TRBV6-4; d_gene: TRBD1; j_gene: TRBJ2-2; CDR3aa: ASSEDRGMGELF
v_gene: TRBV7-9; d_gene: NA; j_gene: TRBJ2-2; CDR3aa: ASSLPGPDTGELF
v_gene: TRBV5-1; d_gene: TRBD2; j_gene: TRBJ2-7; CDR3aa: ASSSWGGTSAEQY
v_gene: TRBV11-3; d_gene: TRBD2; j_gene: TRBJ2-7; CDR3aa: ASSSPTLAGLGEQY
v_gene: TRBV7-2; d_gene: TRBD1; j_gene: TRBJ1-5; CDR3aa: ASSTGVDQPQH
v_gene: TRBV5-4; d_gene: TRBD1; j_gene: TRBJ2-7; CDR3aa: ASSFLGDRGGEQY
v_gene: TRBV5-1; d_gene: TRBD1; j_gene: TRBJ2-7; CDR3aa: ASSMTGSGYEQY
v_gene: TRBV7-9; d_gene: TRBD2; j_gene: TRBJ2-1; CDR3aa: ASSLATSGSEQF
v_gene: TRBV18; d_gene: TRBD1; j_gene: TRBJ1-1; CDR3aa: ASSPRQGEAF
v_gene: TRBV5-4; d_gene: NA; j_gene: TRBJ2-1; CDR3aa: ASSLVGSDEQF
v_gene: TRBV28; d_gene: NA; j_gene: TRBJ2-6; CDR3aa: ASSPPGQLSGANVLT
v_gene: TRBV6-5; d_gene: TRBD1; j_gene: TRBJ2-1; CDR3aa: ASRRRDSVYNEQF
v_gene: TRBV19; d_gene: TRBD2; j_gene: TRBJ2-1; CDR3aa: ASSIAQGERASGMPSPNNEQF
v_gene: TRBV27; d_gene: TRBD1; j_gene: TRBJ1-1; CDR3aa: ASSLSWGGQENTEAF
v_gene: TRBV18; d_gene: NA; j_gene: TRBJ1-5; CDR3aa: ASSNFQGNQPQH
v_gene: TRBV6-5; d_gene: NA; j_gene: TRBJ2-3; CDR3aa: ASSYPGGSSTDTQY
v_gene: TRBV19; d_gene: TRBD1; j_gene: TRBJ1-2; CDR3aa: ASSVDRGYGYT
v_gene: TRBV11-3; d_gene: TRBD2; j_gene: TRBJ2-7; CDR3aa: ASSLGLTSGRTYEQY
v_gene: TRBV5-6; d_gene: TRBD1; j_gene: TRBJ2-5; CDR3aa: ASSLGRGLLETQY
v_gene: TRBV10-3; d_gene: TRBD2; j_gene: TRBJ2-3; CDR3aa: AIGGGETGGSDTQY
v_gene: TRBV9; d_gene: TRBD1; j_gene: TRBJ1-3; CDR3aa: ASSPFDRGLGNTIY
v_gene: TRBV5-4; d_gene: NA; j_gene: TRBJ2-7; CDR3aa: ASSPDGGSLSYEQY
v_gene: TRBV10-3; d_gene: TRBD1; j_gene: TRBJ1-2; CDR3aa: AISEFDRGYGYT
v_gene: TRBV28; d_gene: NA; j_gene: TRBJ2-7; CDR3aa: ASSLNIQLSYEQY
v_gene: TRBV4-3; d_gene: TRBD1; j_gene: TRBJ2-7; CDR3aa: ASSQEGQGAFYEQY
v_gene: TRBV7-9; d_gene: NA; j_gene: TRBJ1-4; CDR3aa: ASSLASTNEKLF
v_gene: TRBV9; d_gene: NA; j_gene: TRBJ1-2; CDR3aa: ASSVGGGGRVNYGYT